The entry below describes one TCR beta chain. As yet, its antigen is unknown. The data stem from a study of human T cells and chemical hapten exposure. Study background: Chiefly women, the patients showed alopecia areata, totalis or universalis.

For the library, individual cDNA molecules each received unique molecular identifiers. TCRdb called the RACE reads again in MiXCR, with one record for every CDR3 protein. The sample lists approximately 80,000 distinct CDR3 sequences, roughly 13% occurring once. Germline CDR1 reads SQVTM; CDR2 reads ANQGSEA. V lost 3 bases, J lost 9 bases, and 8 bases stayed unmatched. This CDR3 has 14 amino acids. Whole-study findings and limits: Patch test score rose with PT1 expanded TCR count, significant at thresholds 8, 16 and 32, not 4.

Time point described: patch test 3, about 24 weeks after DPC sensitization. Described treatment: therapeutic diphenylcyclopropenone sensitization with weekly scalp DPC. RNA extraction used unfractionated whole blood as the source of total RNA. The J gene is TRBJ2-1, the V gene TRBV29-1, with 10 bases matching TRBD1. This material consisted of whole blood, taken in connection with sensitization to the hapten diphenylcyclopropenone (DPC). The sequence was collected from a woman aged 45 to 65 with alopecia areata. Some clones in this sample may be carry-over from other donors' samples. CDR3 DNA: TGCAGCGTTGAGGCCGGGACAGGGGTCGCTGAGCAGTTCTTC. This codes for CSVEAGTGVAEQFF.